This T cell receptor beta chain was retrieved from a study of blood T cell repertoires in COVID-19. At the level of the study: PBMCs, B-cell-depleted T cells, or T cells were the source of the cDNA or gDNA that made up the material.

CDR3 length equals 17 residues. V shed 5 bases, J shed 5 bases, and the junction held 8 bases outside the gene matches. The germline V gene has CDR1 SGHNT and CDR2 YENEEA. Original handling: Reference gene primer amplification yielded estimated nucleated cell counts. Clones were sequenced by immunoSEQ multiplex PCR, and TCRdb holds only the in-frame ones, with some missing. That table is the source of V, J and clone size, and D and trimming were worked out from the DNA. The data contain over 150,000 clones, just over 90% of them singletons. During active infection, Seattle patients enrolled and were then monitored through disease.

The clonotype originates from a man aged 18 to 30 with COVID-19, enrolled during active disease. The chain carries TRBV11-3 and TRBJ2-1, with 14 bases aligning to TRBD2. Material: peripheral blood. As DNA, the CDR3 is TGTGCCAGCAGCCCTCGGACTAGCGGGAGGCCCGACAATGAGCAGTTCTTC. Translation gives CASSPRTSGRPDNEQFF.